This entry lists 5 T cell receptor beta chains sequenced from one sample in a study of T-cell memory formation after mild COVID-19. TCRdb used MiXCR to reprocess the 5' RACE reads, holding one entry per CDR3 protein. Of roughly 180,000 distinct CDR3 sequences listed, approximately 17% are singletons. The sequencing sample was made of PBMCs or a T cell subset sorted from them (not recorded which). The receptors here all came from a man aged 18 to 30 who had mild COVID-19 (a few samples of this study predate the infection). Cell type and time point are not known.

The V and J genes are TRBV6-2 or TRBV6-3 and TRBJ2-7, with 9 bases matching TRBD1. The CDR3 length is 14 residues. Germline trimming cut 8 bases from V and 5 bases from J; bases unmatched to any gene: 10. Germline CDR1 is MNHEY and CDR2 is SVGEGT. The CDR3 here is CASRPGTGFNEQYF. In DNA form, the CDR3 reads TGTGCCAGCCGCCCTGGGACAGGGTTCAACGAGCAGTACTTC.

The J gene is TRBJ2-3, the V gene TRBV5-1; TRBD2 matches 11 bases. Germline trimming cut 4 bases from V and 6 bases from J; bases unmatched to any gene: 10. The V gene's germline CDR1 is SGHRS and CDR2 YFSETQ. This CDR3 contains 16 residues. The CDR3 here is CASSVTSGGSVDTQYF. The CDR3 nucleotides read TGCGCCAGCAGCGTAACTAGCGGGGGAAGTGTTGATACGCAGTATTTT.

J is TRBJ2-7 and V is TRBV3-1, with 7 bases identical to TRBD1. The trim removed 7 bases at V and 5 bases at J, leaving 8 bases unmatched. This CDR3 has 13 residues. Per germline, CDR1 LGHDT and CDR2 YNNKEL (reference sequence). The CDR3 here is CASTRRQGDEQYF. CDR3 coding DNA: TGTGCCAGCACGAGGCGGCAGGGGGACGAGCAGTACTTC.

This clonotype came up a few times. The chain is built from TRBV12-3 or TRBV12-4 and TRBJ1-5; TRBD1 matches at 7 bases. This CDR3 region has 14 residues. Losses at the gene ends were 5 bases for V and 7 bases for J; bases not matched to a gene: 8. CDR3: CASSLTGEGQPQHF. CDR3 DNA sequence: TGTGCCAGCAGTCTAACAGGGGAAGGGCAGCCCCAGCATTTT.

The rearrangement uses TRBV9 and TRBJ2-1; weak D call: TRBD2 (6 bases). The CDR3 sequence is 15 residues long. V lost 0 bases, J lost 3 bases, and 10 bases lay in between. CDR1 and CDR2 (germline): SGDLS, YYNGEE. In nucleotides, the CDR3 is TGTGCCAGCAGCGTAGCGTGGGGAGGCTACAATGAGCAGTTCTTC. Amino acid sequence: CASSVAWGGYNEQFF.